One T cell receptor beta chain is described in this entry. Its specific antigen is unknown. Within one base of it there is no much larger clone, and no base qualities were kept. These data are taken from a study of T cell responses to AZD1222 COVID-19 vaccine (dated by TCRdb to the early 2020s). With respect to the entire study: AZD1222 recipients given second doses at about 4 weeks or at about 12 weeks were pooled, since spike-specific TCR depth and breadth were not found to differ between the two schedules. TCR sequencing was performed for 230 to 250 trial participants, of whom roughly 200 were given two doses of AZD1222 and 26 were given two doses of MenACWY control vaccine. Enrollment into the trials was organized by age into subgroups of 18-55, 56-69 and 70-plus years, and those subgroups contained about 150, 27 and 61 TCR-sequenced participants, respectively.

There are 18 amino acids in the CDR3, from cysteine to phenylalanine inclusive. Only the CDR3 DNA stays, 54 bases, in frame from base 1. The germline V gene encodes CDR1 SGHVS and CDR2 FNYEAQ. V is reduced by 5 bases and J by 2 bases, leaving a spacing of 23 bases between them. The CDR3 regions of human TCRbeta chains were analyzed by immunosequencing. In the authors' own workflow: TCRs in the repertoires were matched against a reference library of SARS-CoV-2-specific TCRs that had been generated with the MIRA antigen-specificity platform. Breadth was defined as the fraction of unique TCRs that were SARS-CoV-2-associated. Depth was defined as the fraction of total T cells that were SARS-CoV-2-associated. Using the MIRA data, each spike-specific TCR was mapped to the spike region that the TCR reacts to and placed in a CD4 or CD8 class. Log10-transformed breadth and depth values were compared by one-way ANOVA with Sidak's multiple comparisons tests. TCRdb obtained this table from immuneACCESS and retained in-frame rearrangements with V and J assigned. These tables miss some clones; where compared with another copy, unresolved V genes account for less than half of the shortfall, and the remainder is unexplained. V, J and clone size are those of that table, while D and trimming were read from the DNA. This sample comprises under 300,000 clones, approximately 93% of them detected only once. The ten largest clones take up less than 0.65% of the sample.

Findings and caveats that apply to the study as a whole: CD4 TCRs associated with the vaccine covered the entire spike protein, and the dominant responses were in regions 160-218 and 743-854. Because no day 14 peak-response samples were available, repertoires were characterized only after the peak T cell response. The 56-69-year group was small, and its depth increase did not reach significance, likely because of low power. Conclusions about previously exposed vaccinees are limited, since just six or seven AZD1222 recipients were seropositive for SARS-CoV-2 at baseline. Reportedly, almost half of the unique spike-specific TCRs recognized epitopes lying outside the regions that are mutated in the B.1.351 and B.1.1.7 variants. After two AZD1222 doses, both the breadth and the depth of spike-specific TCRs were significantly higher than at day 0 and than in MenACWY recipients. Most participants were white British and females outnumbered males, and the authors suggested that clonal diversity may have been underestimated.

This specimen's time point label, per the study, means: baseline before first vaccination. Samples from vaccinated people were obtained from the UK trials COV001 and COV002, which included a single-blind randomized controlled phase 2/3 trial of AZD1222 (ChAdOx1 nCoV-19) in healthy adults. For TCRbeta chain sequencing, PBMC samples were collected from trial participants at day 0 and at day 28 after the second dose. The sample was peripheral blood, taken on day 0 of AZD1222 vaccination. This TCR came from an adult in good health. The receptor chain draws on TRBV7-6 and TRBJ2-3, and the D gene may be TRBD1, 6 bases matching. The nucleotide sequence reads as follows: TGTGCCAGCAGCCGCGAAGGACAGTTCCCCACCAACACAGATACGCAGTATTTT. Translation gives CASSREGQFPTNTDTQYF.